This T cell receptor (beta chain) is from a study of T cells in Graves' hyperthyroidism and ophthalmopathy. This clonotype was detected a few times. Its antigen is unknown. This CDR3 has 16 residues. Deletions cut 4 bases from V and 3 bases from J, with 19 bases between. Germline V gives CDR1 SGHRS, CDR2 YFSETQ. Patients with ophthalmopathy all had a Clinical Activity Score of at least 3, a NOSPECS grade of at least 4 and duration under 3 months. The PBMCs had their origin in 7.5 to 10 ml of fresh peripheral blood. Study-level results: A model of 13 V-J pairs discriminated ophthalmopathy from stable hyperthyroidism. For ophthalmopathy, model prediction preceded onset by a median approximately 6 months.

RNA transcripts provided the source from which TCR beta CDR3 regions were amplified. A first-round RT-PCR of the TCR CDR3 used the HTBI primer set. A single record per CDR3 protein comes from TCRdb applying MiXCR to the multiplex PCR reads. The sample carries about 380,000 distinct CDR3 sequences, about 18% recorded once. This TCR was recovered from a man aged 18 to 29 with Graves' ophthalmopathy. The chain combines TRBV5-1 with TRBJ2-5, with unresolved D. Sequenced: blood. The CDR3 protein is CASSPGNSGIEETQYF. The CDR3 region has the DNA TGCGCCAGCAGCCCTGGTAATTCGGGTATTGAAGAGACCCAGTACTTC.